Presented here are 5 T cell receptor beta chains from one specimen sequenced in a study of blood T cell repertoires in COVID-19. The protocol was immunoSEQ multiplex PCR, while the TCRdb copy is restricted to in-frame clones and leaves out a portion. The sample shows just under 250,000 clones, 86% of them seen only once. Sequenced material: peripheral blood. The receptors here all came from a woman aged 30 to 39 who had recovered from COVID-19.

V is TRBV30 and J is TRBJ1-1; TRBD1 is a possible D gene (5 bases). CDR1 is GTSNPN, CDR2 SVGIG, per germline (reference sequence). CDR3 length: 14 amino acids. Trimming removed 4 bases from V and 4 bases from J, with 16 bases in between. CDR3 in amino acids: CAWMGGIRPTEAFF. DNA for the CDR3: TGTGCCTGGATGGGGGGGATTCGACCCACTGAAGCTTTCTTT.

The V gene is TRBV5-6, the J gene TRBJ2-1; TRBD2 agrees at 7 bases. Germline trimming cut 5 bases from V and 3 bases from J; bases unmatched to any gene: 8. The CDR3 sequence is 15 residues long. Germline CDR1 is SGHDT and CDR2 is YYEEEE. CDR3 loop: CASSRGVSGYNEQFF. The DNA of the CDR3 is TGTGCCAGCAGTCGGGGGGTTTCGGGCTACAATGAGCAGTTCTTC.

The V and J genes are TRBV6-1 and TRBJ2-5; D gene ambiguous. The V gene's germline CDR1 is MNHNS and CDR2 SASEGT. V shed 1 base and J shed 1 base, with 7 bases lying between them. This CDR3 region has 14 residues. The CDR3 loop reads CASSEVATQETQYF. DNA of the CDR3: TGTGCCAGCAGTGAAGTTGCTACCCAAGAGACCCAGTACTTC.

V gene TRBV6-2 or TRBV6-3 combines with J gene TRBJ2-3; D is possibly TRBD1 (5 bases). The CDR3 consists of 14 residues. V lost 0 bases, J lost 6 bases, and 10 bases lay in between. Germline assignment: CDR1 MNHEY and CDR2 SVGEGT. CDR3 coding DNA: TGTGCCAGCAGTTACTCTCAGACAGCCGATACGCAGTATTTT. Its protein is CASSYSQTADTQYF.

The chain has TRBV6-8 and TRBJ2-3; tentative D call: TRBD2 (7 bases). This CDR3 has 17 amino acids. The germline V gene encodes CDR1 MNHGY and CDR2 SAAAGT. Trimming removed 7 bases from V and 1 base from J, with 21 bases in between. The CDR3 loop reads CASNNEVGGGRTDTQYF. CDR3 DNA sequence: TGTGCCAGCAATAATGAGGTGGGAGGGGGTCGCACAGATACGCAGTATTTT.